The following is a T cell receptor beta chain sequence with its context. The germline gives CDR1 SGDLS, CDR2 YYNGEE. The CDR3 consists of 19 residues. J was trimmed by 3 bases and V by 2 bases; bases with no gene match: 10. In the authors' workflow: Estimates of nucleated cell counts were drawn from the amplification of reference gene primers. Generated by immunoSEQ multiplex PCR, the TCRdb table keeps only in-frame clones and is missing some. The D gene and trimming were derived from the DNA, and the V and J assignments and clone size from that table. This table holds 110,000 or so clones, around 80% found once. These data belong to a study of blood T cell repertoires in COVID-19. For the study at large: The United States, Italy and Spain were the sources of the acute and convalescent COVID-19 samples. T cells, B-cell-depleted T cells, or PBMCs provided the cDNA or gDNA that served as material.

The chain is built from TRBV9 and TRBJ2-2; 13 positions agree with TRBD2. The clonotype originates from a man over 45 with acute or convalescent COVID-19. Sequenced input: peripheral blood. CDR3 bases: TGTGCCAGCAGCGTGGGGCCAGGACTAGCGGGGGTTCACACCGGGGAGCTGTTTTTT. This sequence encodes CASSVGPGLAGVHTGELFF.